This entry lists 8 T cell receptor beta chains sequenced from one sample in a study of T-cell reconstitution after alpha-beta-depleted transplantation in children. Unique molecular identifiers were built into the TCRbeta library. MiXCR, applied by TCRdb to the PCR reads, yields one record per CDR3 protein. This table has around 400,000 distinct CDR3 sequences, about 20% appearing once. This sample comprised PBMCs from the stem cell graft donor, obtained from the stem cell graft. These receptors all come from a human donor who donated a stem cell graft to a child with acute myeloid leukemia.

V is TRBV24-1 and J is TRBJ2-1; TRBD2 agrees at 9 bases. This CDR3 contains 16 residues. Unmatched junction bases numbered 7, after V lost 2 bases and J lost 6 bases. Germline V CDR1 and CDR2: KGHDR, SFDVKD. The CDR3 DNA reads TGTGCCACCAGTGATTGGCAGCGGGAGGATCTCAATGAGCAGTTCTTC. Amino acid sequence: CATSDWQREDLNEQFF.

In the case of this clonotype: Since the CDR3 does not end with the conserved phenylalanine or tryptophan, this likely comes from a read error. The chain recombines TRBV4-3 with TRBJ1-1; D perhaps matches TRBD1 (5 bases). This CDR3 has 15 residues. Trimming pared 0 bases from V and 6 bases from J, leaving 14 bases between. The V gene's germline CDR1 is LGHNA and CDR2 YSLEER. CDR3 coding DNA: TGCGCCAGCAGCCAAGATCATTGGGGGGTCCCTGAAGCTTTCCTT. It codes for CASSQDHWGVPEAFL.

The chain combines TRBV20-1 with TRBJ2-1; D is perhaps TRBD2 (5 bases). The CDR3 is made up of 15 amino acids. Germline assignment: CDR1 DFQATT and CDR2 SNEGSKA (reference sequence). Trimming stripped 1 base from V and 0 bases from J, with 10 bases between. In DNA, the CDR3 is TGCAGTGCTAGAGCCGGACTCAACTCCTACAATGAGCAGTTCTTC. This translates into CSARAGLNSYNEQFF.

This clonotype has only a few counts. DNA of the CDR3: TGTGCCAGCAGCTTAGACGCCGGCTCGAGCGGAAATGAGCAGTTCTTC. Translated, it gives CASSLDAGSSGNEQFF. V and J are TRBV7-8 and TRBJ2-1; D is possibly TRBD2 (5 bases). The V end was cut by 1 base, the J end by 7 bases, with 17 bases between. CDR3 size: 16 residues. Germline CDR1 reads SGHVS; CDR2 reads FQNEAQ.

This clonotype was seen more than once but under ten times. The chain couples TRBV28 to TRBJ1-2, with 7 bases that match TRBD1. Germline V gene lookup returns CDR1 MDHEN and CDR2 SYDVKM. This CDR3 is built from 13 residues. The J segment lost 4 bases and the V segment lost 4 bases, leaving 3 bases of the junction unmatched. The DNA of the CDR3 is TGTGCCAGCAGTTGGGGACAGTCCTATGGCTACACCTTC. Encoded protein: CASSWGQSYGYTF.

This clonotype came up once. The J gene is TRBJ2-3, the V gene TRBV6-2 or TRBV6-3; 7 bases agree with TRBD2. This CDR3 is 16 amino acids long. V lost 2 bases and J lost 0; bases outside the gene matches: 5. The germline V gene has CDR1 MNHEY and CDR2 SVGEGT. The CDR3 nucleotides are TGTGCCAGCAGTTACGATCGCGGGAGCAGCACAGATACGCAGTATTTT. It yields the protein CASSYDRGSSTDTQYF.

This clonotype was detected ten times or more. The J gene is TRBJ2-7, the V gene TRBV20-1; D is unclear. This CDR3 is 14 amino acids long. The germline V gene encodes CDR1 DFQATT and CDR2 SNEGSKA (reference sequence). The V end was cut by 4 bases, the J end by 5 bases, with 18 bases between. CDR3 protein: CSAKSPEGVDEQYF. CDR3 coding DNA: TGCAGTGCTAAGAGTCCCGAAGGAGTCGACGAGCAGTACTTC.

This clonotype turned up a few times. The chain has TRBV7-8 and TRBJ2-5, with D possibly called TRBD1 or TRBD2 (5 bases each). The germline V gene has CDR1 SGHVS and CDR2 FQNEAQ. Trimming pared 3 bases from V and 4 bases from J, leaving 12 bases between. There are 14 residues in the CDR3. In DNA, the CDR3 is TGTGCCAGCAGCTTCGGCAGGGCGGGAGAGACCCAGTACTTC. This gives the protein CASSFGRAGETQYF.